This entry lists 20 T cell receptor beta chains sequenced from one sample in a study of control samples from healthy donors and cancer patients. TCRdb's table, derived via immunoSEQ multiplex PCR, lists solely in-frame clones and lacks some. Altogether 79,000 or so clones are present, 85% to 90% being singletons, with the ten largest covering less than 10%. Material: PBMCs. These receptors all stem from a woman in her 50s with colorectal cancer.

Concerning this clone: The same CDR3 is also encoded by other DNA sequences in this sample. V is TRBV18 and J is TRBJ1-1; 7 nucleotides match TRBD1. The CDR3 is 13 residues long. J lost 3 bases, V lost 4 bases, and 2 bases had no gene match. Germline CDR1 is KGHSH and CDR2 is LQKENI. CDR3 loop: CASSRRGDTEAFF. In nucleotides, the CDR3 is TGTGCCAGCTCACGCAGGGGGGACACTGAAGCTTTCTTT.

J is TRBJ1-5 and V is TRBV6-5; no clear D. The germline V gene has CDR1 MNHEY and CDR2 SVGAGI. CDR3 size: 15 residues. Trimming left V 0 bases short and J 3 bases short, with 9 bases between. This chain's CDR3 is CASSYSSQDNQPQHF. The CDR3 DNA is TGTGCCAGCAGTTACTCTTCGCAGGACAATCAGCCCCAGCATTTT.

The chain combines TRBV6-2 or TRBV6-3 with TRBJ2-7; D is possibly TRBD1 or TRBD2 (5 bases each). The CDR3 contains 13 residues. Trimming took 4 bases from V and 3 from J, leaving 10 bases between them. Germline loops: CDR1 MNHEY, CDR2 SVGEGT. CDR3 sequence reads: CASSWDGGYEQYV. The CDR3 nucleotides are TGTGCCAGCAGTTGGGACGGCGGCTACGAGCAGTACGTC.

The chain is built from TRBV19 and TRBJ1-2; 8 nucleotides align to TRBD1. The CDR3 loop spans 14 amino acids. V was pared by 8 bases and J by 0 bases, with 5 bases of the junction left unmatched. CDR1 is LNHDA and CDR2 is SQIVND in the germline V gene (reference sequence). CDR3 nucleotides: TGTGCCAGTGGACAGGGCTCTACTAACTATGGCTACACCTTC. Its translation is CASGQGSTNYGYTF.

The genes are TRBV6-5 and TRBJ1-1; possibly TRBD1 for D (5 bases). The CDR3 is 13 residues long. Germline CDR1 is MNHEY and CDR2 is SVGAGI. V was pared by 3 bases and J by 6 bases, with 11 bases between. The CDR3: CASSYGAGPEAFF. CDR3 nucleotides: TGTGCCAGCAGTTATGGGGCCGGGCCTGAAGCTTTCTTT.

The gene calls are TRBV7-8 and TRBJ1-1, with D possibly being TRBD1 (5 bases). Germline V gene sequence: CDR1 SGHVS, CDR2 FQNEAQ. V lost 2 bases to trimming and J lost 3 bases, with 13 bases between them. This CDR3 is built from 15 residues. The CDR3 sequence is CASSLYGGTHTEAFF. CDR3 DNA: TGTGCCAGCAGCTTATATGGAGGGACCCACACTGAAGCTTTCTTT.

CDR3 loop: CASRTSNTGELFF. The CDR3 DNA follows: TGTGCCAGCAGAACCTCGAACACCGGGGAGCTGTTTTTT. This chain connects TRBV6-5 to TRBJ2-2; unclear D gene. Between the trimmed V and J ends, which lost 6 bases and 0 bases, there was a span of 5 bases. Germline CDR1 MNHEY, CDR2 SVGAGI. This CDR3 contains 13 residues.

CDR3 in DNA: TGTGCCAGCAGTGATCAAGGGGATACGCAGTATTTT. It translates to CASSDQGDTQYF. The V gene is TRBV2, the J gene TRBJ2-3, with D hard to call. In germline, CDR1 is SNHLY, CDR2 FYNNEI. Trimming stripped 3 bases from V and 6 bases from J, with 7 bases between. The CDR3 consists of 12 residues.

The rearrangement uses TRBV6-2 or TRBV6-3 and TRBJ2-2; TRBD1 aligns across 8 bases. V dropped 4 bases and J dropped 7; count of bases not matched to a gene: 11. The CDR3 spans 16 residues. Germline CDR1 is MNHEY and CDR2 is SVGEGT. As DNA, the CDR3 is TGTGCCAGCAGTTCCCTGGCAGGGGGCAGGATCGGGGAGCTGTTTTTT. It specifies CASSSLAGGRIGELFF.

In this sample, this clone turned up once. The CDR3 here is CASSLRGGGSEAFF. CDR3 coding DNA: TGTGCCAGCAGCTTAAGGGGGGGTGGCTCTGAAGCTTTCTTT. The V call is TRBV7-8, the J call TRBJ1-1; tentative D call: TRBD1 (6 bases). Trimming shortened V by 2 bases and J by 6 bases, and 13 bases separated the two germline ends. Germline values: CDR1 SGHVS, CDR2 FQNEAQ. The CDR3 consists of 14 residues.

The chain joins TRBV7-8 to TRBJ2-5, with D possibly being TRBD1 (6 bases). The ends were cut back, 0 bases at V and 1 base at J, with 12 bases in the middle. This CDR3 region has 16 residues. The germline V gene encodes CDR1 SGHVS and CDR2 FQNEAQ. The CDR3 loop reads CASSLAPSTGQETQYF. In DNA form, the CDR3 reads TGTGCCAGCAGCTTAGCGCCCTCGACAGGCCAAGAGACCCAGTACTTC.

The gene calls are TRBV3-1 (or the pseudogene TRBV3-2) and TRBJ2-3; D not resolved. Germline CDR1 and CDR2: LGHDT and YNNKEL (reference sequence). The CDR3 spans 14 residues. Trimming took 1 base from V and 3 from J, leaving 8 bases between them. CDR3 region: CASSQAPATDTQYF. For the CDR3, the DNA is TGTGCCAGCAGCCAAGCTCCTGCTACAGATACGCAGTATTTT.

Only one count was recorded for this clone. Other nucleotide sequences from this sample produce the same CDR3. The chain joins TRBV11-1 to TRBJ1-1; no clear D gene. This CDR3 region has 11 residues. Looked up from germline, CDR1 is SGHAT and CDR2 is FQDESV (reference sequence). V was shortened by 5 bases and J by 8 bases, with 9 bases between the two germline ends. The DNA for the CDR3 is TGTGCCAGCAGCCTAGGAGGGGAAGCTTTCTTT. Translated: CASSLGGEAFF.

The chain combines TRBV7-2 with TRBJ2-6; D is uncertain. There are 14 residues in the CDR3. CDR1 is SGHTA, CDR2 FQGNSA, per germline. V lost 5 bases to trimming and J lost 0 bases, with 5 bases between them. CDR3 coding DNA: TGTGCCAGCAGCCCTTTCTCTGGGGCCAACGTCCTGACTTTC. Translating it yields CASSPFSGANVLTF.

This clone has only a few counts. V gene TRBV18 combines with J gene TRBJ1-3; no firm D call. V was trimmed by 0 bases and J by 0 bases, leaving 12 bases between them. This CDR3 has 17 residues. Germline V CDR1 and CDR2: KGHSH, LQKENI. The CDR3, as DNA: TGTGCCAGCTCACCACCGGGCGGTACCCTCTCTGGAAACACCATATATTTT. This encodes CASSPPGGTLSGNTIYF.

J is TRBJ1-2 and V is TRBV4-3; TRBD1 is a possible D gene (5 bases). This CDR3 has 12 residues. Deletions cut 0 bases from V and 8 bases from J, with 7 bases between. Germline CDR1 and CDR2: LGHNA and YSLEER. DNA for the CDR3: TGCGCCAGCAGCCAAGATGCAGGGGGCTACACCTTC. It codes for CASSQDAGGYTF.

CDR3 DNA sequence: TGTGCCAGCAGTGATTACAGGGGGAGAAATGGCTACACCTTC. Its translation is CASSDYRGRNGYTF. The rearrangement links TRBV2 to TRBJ1-2; 8 bases fit TRBD1. Per the germline V gene, CDR1 is SNHLY and CDR2 is FYNNEI. The CDR3 contains 14 residues. V gave up 3 bases and J gave up 6 bases; unmatched junction bases: 6.

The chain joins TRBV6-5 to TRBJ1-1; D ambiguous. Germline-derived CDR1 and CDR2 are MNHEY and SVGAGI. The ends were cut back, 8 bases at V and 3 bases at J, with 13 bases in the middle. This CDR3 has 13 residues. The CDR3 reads CASRFLGDTEAFF. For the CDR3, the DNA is TGTGCCAGCCGATTTTTGGGAGACACTGAAGCTTTCTTT.

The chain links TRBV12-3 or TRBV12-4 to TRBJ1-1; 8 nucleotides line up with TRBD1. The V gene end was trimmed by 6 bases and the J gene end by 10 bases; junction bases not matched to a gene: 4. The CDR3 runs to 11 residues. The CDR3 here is CASSPDRGAFF. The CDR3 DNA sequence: TGTGCCAGCAGCCCCGACAGGGGAGCTTTCTTT.

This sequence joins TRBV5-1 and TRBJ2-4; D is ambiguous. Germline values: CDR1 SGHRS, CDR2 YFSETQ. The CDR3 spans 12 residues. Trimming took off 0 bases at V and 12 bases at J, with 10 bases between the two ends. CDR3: CASSLGEVPQYF. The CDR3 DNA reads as TGCGCCAGCAGCTTGGGTGAGGTTCCTCAGTACTTC. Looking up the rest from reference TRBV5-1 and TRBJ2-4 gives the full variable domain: KAGVTQTPRYLIKTRGQQVTLSCSPISGHRSVSWYQQTPGQGLQFLFEYFSETQRNKGNFPGRFSGRQFSNSRSEMNVSTLELGDSALYLCASSLGEVPQYFGAGTRLSVL.